This T cell receptor beta chain stems from a study of blood T cell repertoires in COVID-19. Study information: Italy, Spain and the United States were the sources of the convalescent and acute COVID-19 samples. The cDNA or gDNA used as material had been derived from T cells, B-cell-depleted T cells, or PBMCs.

Sequencing used immunoSEQ multiplex PCR; TCRdb keeps in-frame clones, though not all of them. The table includes around 100,000 clones, over 75% detected once. This clone was seen a handful of times. The CDR3 is 15 residues long. V was trimmed by 6 bases and J by 0 bases, leaving 14 bases between them. Germline V lookup: CDR1 SEHNR, CDR2 FQNEAQ (reference sequence). V and J are TRBV7-9 and TRBJ1-2; a possible D gene is TRBD1 (6 bases). This receptor was taken from a human donor in a cohort sampled during active or convalescent COVID-19. The sequencing input was peripheral blood. CDR3 loop: CASSSRDTSNYGYTF. The CDR3, as DNA: TGTGCCAGCAGTTCCCGGGACACATCTAACTATGGCTACACCTTC.